Listed below are T cell receptor beta chains from one sample, sequenced in a study of blood T cell repertoires in COVID-19. Method: immunoSEQ multiplex PCR; TCRdb's copy keeps in-frame clones and lacks some. The sample lists fewer than 350,000 clones, approximately 91% seen once, with just under 1% in the top ten. Sequences were obtained from PBMCs or T cells enriched from blood (not recorded which). The origin of the receptors is a woman aged 30 to 39 who had recovered from COVID-19. CDR3s include the opening cysteine and the closing phenylalanine or tryptophan. The D gene is left open where the match is weak. A row's size may be missing; if present it is once, few, many or a size class.

J: TRBJ2-3; length: 16; D: TRBD2; size: .; V: TRBV13; DNA: TGTGCCAGTGCCTGGTTTGGCGGGGGGGCCAGAGATACGCAGTATTTT; CDR3: CASAWFGGGARDTQYF
J: TRBJ1-6; length: 16; D: .; size: .; V: TRBV19; DNA: TGTGCCAGTAGGGACCCGGGCAGGGGTAACAATTCACCCCTCCACTTT; CDR3: CASRDPGRGNNSPLHF
J: TRBJ1-1; length: 16; D: TRBD1; size: few; V: TRBV28; DNA: TGTGCCAGCCTGAACGGCGGGACAGTTATGAACACTGAAGCTTTCTTT; CDR3: CASLNGGTVMNTEAFF
J: TRBJ2-3; length: 17; D: TRBD1; size: .; V: TRBV9; DNA: TGTGCCAGCAGCGCGAGACAGGGATTACCTAGCACAGATACGCAGTATTTT; CDR3: CASSARQGLPSTDTQYF
J: TRBJ2-7; length: 14; D: .; size: once; V: TRBV28; DNA: TGTGCCAGCAGTATTACAGGGTACTCCTACGAGCAGTACTTC; CDR3: CASSITGYSYEQYF
J: TRBJ2-1; length: 16; D: TRBD2; size: .; V: TRBV7-2; DNA: TGTGCCAGCAGCTCAACTAGCGGGGGAGTTTACAATGAGCAGTTCTTC; CDR3: CASSSTSGGVYNEQFF
J: TRBJ1-1; length: 13; D: .; size: .; V: TRBV30; DNA: TGTGCCTGGAGAGGCAGGATGAACACTGAAGCTTTCTTT; CDR3: CAWRGRMNTEAFF
J: TRBJ1-1; length: 13; D: .; size: once; V: TRBV12-3/TRBV12-4; DNA: TGTGCCAGCAGTTTAGTTTCGCGGACTGAAGCTTTCTTT; CDR3: CASSLVSRTEAFF
J: TRBJ2-7; length: 15; D: TRBD2; size: .; V: TRBV27; DNA: TGTGCCAGCAGTTTATCTAGCGGGAGTTTCTACGAGCAGTACTTC; CDR3: CASSLSSGSFYEQYF
J: TRBJ2-2; length: 15; D: TRBD2; size: .; V: TRBV7-2; DNA: TGTGCCAGCAGCTTACTAGCGGGTAACGCCGGGGAGCTGTTTTTT; CDR3: CASSLLAGNAGELFF
J: TRBJ2-2; length: 15; D: TRBD2; size: .; V: TRBV30; DNA: TGTGCCTCCAGGAGGACTAGCTCGGGCACCGGGGAGCTGTTTTTT; CDR3: CASRRTSSGTGELFF
J: TRBJ1-2; length: 15; D: TRBD1; size: .; V: TRBV7-9; DNA: TGTGCCAGCAGCTTAGGGACAGGGAGGTCCGATGGCTACACCTTC; CDR3: CASSLGTGRSDGYTF
J: TRBJ1-5; length: 17; D: .; size: .; V: TRBV4-3; DNA: TGCGCCAGCAGCCCAAACAGATTTCTAATTAGCAATCAGCCCCAGCATTTT; CDR3: CASSPNRFLISNQPQHF
J: TRBJ1-3; length: 14; D: .; size: .; V: TRBV11-3; DNA: TGTGCCAGCAGCCCCCTCGGGGCTGGAAACACCATATATTTT; CDR3: CASSPLGAGNTIYF
J: TRBJ2-7; length: 15; D: .; size: .; V: TRBV9; DNA: TGTGCCAGCAGCGTAGATCCCTCCAGGGGCTACGAGCAGTACTTC; CDR3: CASSVDPSRGYEQYF
J: TRBJ2-3; length: 15; D: .; size: .; V: TRBV10-3; DNA: TGTGCCATCAGTGATACAGCAATTCGCCCAGATACGCAGTATTTT; CDR3: CAISDTAIRPDTQYF
J: TRBJ2-5; length: 18; D: TRBD1; size: .; V: TRBV2; DNA: TGTGCCAGCAGTCTAGGACAGGGGTTTATGTTTCTAGGAGAGACCCAGTACTTC; CDR3: CASSLGQGFMFLGETQYF
J: TRBJ1-4; length: 14; D: .; size: .; V: TRBV25-1; DNA: TGTGCCAGCAGTGAATCTAACATCCTGGCAGGGGTGATTTTT; CDR3: CASSESNILAGVIF
J: TRBJ1-6; length: 14; D: .; size: once; V: TRBV7-2; DNA: TGTGCCAGCAGCCCCGTCTCCTATAATTCACCCCTCCACTTT; CDR3: CASSPVSYNSPLHF
J: TRBJ1-2; length: 15; D: .; size: few; V: TRBV19; DNA: TGTGCATCTAGGCCTGGCCCGGCGATTAACTATGGCTACACCTTC; CDR3: CASRPGPAINYGYTF
J: TRBJ1-1; length: 17; D: TRBD1; size: few; V: TRBV10-3; DNA: TGTGCCACCCAGGCCACCCTGGGACAGGGGATTCCCACTGAAGCTTTCTTT; CDR3: CATQATLGQGIPTEAFF
J: TRBJ1-6; length: 13; D: .; size: .; V: TRBV7-9; DNA: TGTGCCAGCAGCTTGGACAATCCCAATCCCCTCCACTTT; CDR3: CASSLDNPNPLHF
J: TRBJ1-5; length: 15; D: TRBD1; size: .; V: TRBV5-1; DNA: TGCGCCAGCAGCTTGGACGGACAGGGAAATCAGCCCCAGCATTTT; CDR3: CASSLDGQGNQPQHF
J: TRBJ1-5; length: 14; D: .; size: .; V: TRBV7-3; DNA: TGTGCCAGCAGCCTCATCAGGGCTGGTCAGCCCCAGCATTTT; CDR3: CASSLIRAGQPQHF
J: TRBJ2-7; length: 15; D: TRBD2; size: .; V: TRBV19; DNA: TGTGCCAGTAGTATCGGGGGGGGACACCTCTACGAGCAGTACTTC; CDR3: CASSIGGGHLYEQYF
J: TRBJ2-7; length: 15; D: .; size: .; V: TRBV7-2; DNA: TGTGCCAGCAGCCCAGAACAGGGAACCCCCTACGAGCAGTACTTC; CDR3: CASSPEQGTPYEQYF
J: TRBJ1-2; length: 16; D: TRBD1; size: .; V: TRBV14; DNA: TGTGCCAGCAGCCACACACAGGGGGCGCAGCAGGATGGCTACACCTTC; CDR3: CASSHTQGAQQDGYTF
J: TRBJ2-1; length: 17; D: .; size: once; V: TRBV10-3; DNA: TGTGCCATCAGTGAAAGCTCAGGGCTAGGGCCCTACAATGAGCAGTTCTTC; CDR3: CAISESSGLGPYNEQFF
J: TRBJ1-2; length: 9; D: .; size: .; V: TRBV29-1; DNA: TGCAGCGTTGAAGGGGCGTTCGACTTC; CDR3: CSVEGAFDF
J: TRBJ1-2; length: 12; D: .; size: .; V: TRBV12-3/TRBV12-4; DNA: TGTGCCAGCAGTCTCGGGTCCTATGGCTACACCTTC; CDR3: CASSLGSYGYTF
J: TRBJ2-7; length: 12; D: .; size: .; V: TRBV10-1; DNA: TGCGCCAGCAGTGAGCCCGGCTACGAGCAGTACTTC; CDR3: CASSEPGYEQYF
J: TRBJ1-2; length: 18; D: TRBD1; size: .; V: TRBV5-1; DNA: TGCGCCAGCAGCAGAACCGGGACAGGGGTGCTCGGTAACTATGGCTACACCTTC; CDR3: CASSRTGTGVLGNYGYTF
J: TRBJ1-5; length: 16; D: .; size: .; V: TRBV6-6; DNA: TGTGCCAGCAGTTACTCGAGTGCAAGAATCAATCAGCCCCAGCATTTT; CDR3: CASSYSSARINQPQHF
J: TRBJ1-1; length: 13; D: TRBD1; size: .; V: TRBV6-4; DNA: TGTGCCAGCAGCCGGGACAGGGCCACTGAAGCTTTCTTT; CDR3: CASSRDRATEAFF
J: TRBJ2-7; length: 19; D: .; size: .; V: TRBV11-3; DNA: TGTGCCAGCAGCTTAGAAGGTTTCGGACAGCCCCAGGACCTCAACGAGCAGTACTTC; CDR3: CASSLEGFGQPQDLNEQYF
J: TRBJ1-3; length: 14; D: TRBD1; size: .; V: TRBV7-9; DNA: TGTGCCAGCAGGACGGACAGGGGGATCAACACCATATATTTT; CDR3: CASRTDRGINTIYF
J: TRBJ2-5; length: 11; D: .; size: .; V: TRBV7-2; DNA: TGTGCCAGCAGCTCCCGGGATTTCAAGTACTTC; CDR3: CASSSRDFKYF
J: TRBJ1-6; length: 19; D: .; size: .; V: TRBV11-2; DNA: TGTGCCAGCAGCTTAGTTGGGGGCCGCTACCGATCCTATAATTCACCCCTCCACTTT; CDR3: CASSLVGGRYRSYNSPLHF
J: TRBJ1-2; length: 15; D: .; size: once; V: TRBV27; DNA: TGTGCCAGCAGTTTCCTCCAGGCAGGGAGGGATGGCTACACCTTC; CDR3: CASSFLQAGRDGYTF
J: TRBJ2-7; length: 18; D: TRBD2; size: few; V: TRBV28; DNA: TGTGCCAGCAGTTTAGGCCCACGACTAGCGGGAGTTTCCTACGAGCAGTACTTC; CDR3: CASSLGPRLAGVSYEQYF
J: TRBJ2-3; length: 19; D: .; size: .; V: TRBV1; DNA: TGCACCAGCAGCCAAAAGGCCCGGCGGAGTCTGAGTGGCACAGATACGCAGTATTTT; CDR3: CTSSQKARRSLSGTDTQYF
J: TRBJ2-2; length: 14; D: .; size: .; V: TRBV19; DNA: TGTGCCAGTAGGGTCTTTGGGGGGAGCGGGGAGCTGTTTTTT; CDR3: CASRVFGGSGELFF
J: TRBJ2-3; length: 17; D: .; size: .; V: TRBV5-1; DNA: TGCGCCAGCAGCTTAGGTTTCATGACTTCCCGCACAGATACGCAGTATTTT; CDR3: CASSLGFMTSRTDTQYF
J: TRBJ1-5; length: 13; D: .; size: .; V: TRBV2; DNA: TGTGCCACCAAGGACAGCGAAGATCAGCCCCAGCATTTT; CDR3: CATKDSEDQPQHF
J: TRBJ1-2; length: 14; D: .; size: .; V: TRBV28; DNA: TGTGCCAGCAGTTTGAAGGACAGCTACTATGGCTACACCTTC; CDR3: CASSLKDSYYGYTF
J: TRBJ2-1; length: 16; D: TRBD2; size: once; V: TRBV11-2; DNA: TGTGCCAGCACCGCCAGCTCGGGAGGGATAATGGATGAGCAGTTCTTC; CDR3: CASTASSGGIMDEQFF
J: TRBJ2-7; length: 15; D: .; size: .; V: TRBV21-1; DNA: TGTGCCAGCAGCTTAACACAGGGGTCCTCCTACGAGCAGTACTTC; CDR3: CASSLTQGSSYEQYF
J: TRBJ2-2; length: 18; D: .; size: once; V: TRBV27; DNA: TGTGCCAGCAGTTTATCGATAGCCAGGGCCCTGAACACCGGGGAGCTGTTTTTT; CDR3: CASSLSIARALNTGELFF
J: TRBJ2-3; length: 16; D: TRBD1; size: .; V: TRBV19; DNA: TGTGCCAGTAGTATCCGGGCGGGGACAGGAGGAGATACGCAGTATTTT; CDR3: CASSIRAGTGGDTQYF
J: TRBJ2-5; length: 13; D: .; size: .; V: TRBV7-9; DNA: TGTGCCAGCAGCTTGGGAGCGGCCGAGACCCAGTACTTC; CDR3: CASSLGAAETQYF
J: TRBJ1-5; length: 15; D: .; size: .; V: TRBV3-1/TRBV3-2; DNA: TGTGCCAGCAGCCCGAGCCTAACAGGGATTGGACTCCAGCATTTT; CDR3: CASSPSLTGIGLQHF
J: TRBJ2-1; length: 13; D: TRBD1; size: .; V: TRBV5-1; DNA: TGCGCCAGCAGCTTGCGACAGGGCGGTGAGCAGTTCTTC; CDR3: CASSLRQGGEQFF
J: TRBJ1-1; length: 15; D: TRBD1; size: .; V: TRBV2; DNA: TGTGCCATCAAAAACCGGGGACAGAGAAACACTGAAGCTTTCTTT; CDR3: CAIKNRGQRNTEAFF
J: TRBJ1-1; length: 11; D: .; size: .; V: TRBV7-9; DNA: TGTGCCAGCAGCCCCGATGGTGGGCCTTTCTTT; CDR3: CASSPDGGPFF
J: TRBJ2-5; length: 15; D: TRBD1; size: .; V: TRBV6-5; DNA: TGTGCCAGCAGTTATGAGTGGGACAGGGGTAAGACCCAGTACTTC; CDR3: CASSYEWDRGKTQYF
J: TRBJ2-2; length: 20; D: TRBD2; size: .; V: TRBV6-2/TRBV6-3; DNA: TGTGCCAGCAGTTACCGATGGACTAGTTCGCCGGCGAGGAATCCCGGGGAGCTGTTTTTT; CDR3: CASSYRWTSSPARNPGELFF
J: TRBJ1-5; length: 13; D: .; size: .; V: TRBV30; DNA: TGTGCCTGGAGTGTACCGGGTGAGCAGCCCCAGCATTTT; CDR3: CAWSVPGEQPQHF